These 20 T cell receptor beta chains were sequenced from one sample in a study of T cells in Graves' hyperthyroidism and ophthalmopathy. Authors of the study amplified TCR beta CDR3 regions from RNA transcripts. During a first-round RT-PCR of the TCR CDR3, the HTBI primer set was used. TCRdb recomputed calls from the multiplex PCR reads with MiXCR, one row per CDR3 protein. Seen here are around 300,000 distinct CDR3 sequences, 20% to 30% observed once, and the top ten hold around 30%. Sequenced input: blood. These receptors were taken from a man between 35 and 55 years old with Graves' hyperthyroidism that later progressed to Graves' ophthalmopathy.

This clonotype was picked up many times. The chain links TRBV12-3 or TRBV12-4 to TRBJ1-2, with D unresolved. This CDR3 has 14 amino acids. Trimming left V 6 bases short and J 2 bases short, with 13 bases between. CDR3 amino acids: CASSLRWGNYGYTF. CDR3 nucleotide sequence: TGTGCCAGCAGCCTAAGGTGGGGAAACTATGGCTACACCTTC.

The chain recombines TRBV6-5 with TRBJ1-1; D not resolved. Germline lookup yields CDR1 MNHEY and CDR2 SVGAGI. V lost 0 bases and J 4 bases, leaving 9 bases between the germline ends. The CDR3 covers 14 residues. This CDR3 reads CASSYSKVSTEAFF. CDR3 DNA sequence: TGTGCCAGCAGTTACTCGAAAGTCTCCACTGAAGCTTTCTTT.

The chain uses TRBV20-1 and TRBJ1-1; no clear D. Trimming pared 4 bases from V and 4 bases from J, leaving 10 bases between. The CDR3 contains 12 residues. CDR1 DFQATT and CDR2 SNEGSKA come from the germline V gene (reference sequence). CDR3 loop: CSAKAAGTEAFF. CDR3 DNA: TGCAGTGCTAAGGCTGCGGGCACTGAAGCTTTCTTT.

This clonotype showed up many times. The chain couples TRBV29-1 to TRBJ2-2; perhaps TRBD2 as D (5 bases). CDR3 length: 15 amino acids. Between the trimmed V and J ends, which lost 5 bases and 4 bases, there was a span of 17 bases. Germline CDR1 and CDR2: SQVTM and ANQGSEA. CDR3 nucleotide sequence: TGCAGCGTTAGTTTTAGTCTCGGAGGCACCGGGGAGCTGTTTTTT. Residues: CSVSFSLGGTGELFF.

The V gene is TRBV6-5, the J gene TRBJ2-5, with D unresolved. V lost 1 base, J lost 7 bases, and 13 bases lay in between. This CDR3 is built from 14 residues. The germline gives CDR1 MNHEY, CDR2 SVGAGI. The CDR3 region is CASSYYATTGTQYF. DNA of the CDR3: TGTGCCAGCAGTTACTACGCCACCACGGGGACCCAGTACTTC.

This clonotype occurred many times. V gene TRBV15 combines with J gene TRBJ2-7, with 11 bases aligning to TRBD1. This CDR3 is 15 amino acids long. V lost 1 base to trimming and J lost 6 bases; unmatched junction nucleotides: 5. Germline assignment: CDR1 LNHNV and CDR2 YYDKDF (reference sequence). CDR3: CATSRVRGTGGEQYF. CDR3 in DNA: TGTGCCACCAGCAGAGTTCGCGGGACAGGGGGCGAGCAGTACTTC.

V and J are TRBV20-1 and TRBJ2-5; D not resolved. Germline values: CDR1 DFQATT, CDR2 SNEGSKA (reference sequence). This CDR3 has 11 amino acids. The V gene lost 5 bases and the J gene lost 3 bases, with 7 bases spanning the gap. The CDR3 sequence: CSAVSKETQYF. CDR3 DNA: TGCAGTGCTGTCAGCAAAGAGACCCAGTACTTC.

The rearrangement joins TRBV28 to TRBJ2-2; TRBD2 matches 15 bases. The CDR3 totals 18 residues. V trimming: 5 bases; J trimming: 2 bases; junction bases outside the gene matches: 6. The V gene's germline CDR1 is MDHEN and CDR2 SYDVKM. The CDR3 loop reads CASSPRTSGRVNTGELFF. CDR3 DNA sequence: TGTGCCAGCAGTCCCAGGACTAGCGGGAGGGTTAACACCGGGGAGCTGTTTTTT.

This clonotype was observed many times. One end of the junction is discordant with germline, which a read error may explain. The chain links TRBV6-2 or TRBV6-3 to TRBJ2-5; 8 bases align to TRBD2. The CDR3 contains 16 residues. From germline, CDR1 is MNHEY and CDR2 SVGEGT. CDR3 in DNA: TGTGCCAGCAGTTACAAGACTAGCGCCCATCAAGGGACCCAGTACTTC. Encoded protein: CASSYKTSAHQGTQYF.

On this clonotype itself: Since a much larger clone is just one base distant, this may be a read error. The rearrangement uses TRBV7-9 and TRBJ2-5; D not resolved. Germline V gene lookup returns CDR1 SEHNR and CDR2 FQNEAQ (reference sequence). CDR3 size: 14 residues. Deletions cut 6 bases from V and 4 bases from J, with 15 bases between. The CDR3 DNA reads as TGTGCCAGCAGTCGGAACGCGTACCGAGAGACCCAGTACTTC. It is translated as CASSRNAYRETQYF.

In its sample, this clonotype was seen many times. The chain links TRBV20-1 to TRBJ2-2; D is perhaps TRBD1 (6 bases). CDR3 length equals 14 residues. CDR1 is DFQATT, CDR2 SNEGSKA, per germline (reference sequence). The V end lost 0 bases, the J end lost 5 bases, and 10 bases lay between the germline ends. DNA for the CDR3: TGCAGTGCTAGAGATGGAAGGGGGACCGGGGAGCTGTTTTTT. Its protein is CSARDGRGTGELFF.

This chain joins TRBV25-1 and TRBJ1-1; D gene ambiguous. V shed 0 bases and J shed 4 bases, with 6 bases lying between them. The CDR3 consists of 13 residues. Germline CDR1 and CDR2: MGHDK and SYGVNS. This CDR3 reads CASSEYPSTEAFF. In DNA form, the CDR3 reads TGTGCCAGCAGTGAATACCCCTCCACTGAAGCTTTCTTT.

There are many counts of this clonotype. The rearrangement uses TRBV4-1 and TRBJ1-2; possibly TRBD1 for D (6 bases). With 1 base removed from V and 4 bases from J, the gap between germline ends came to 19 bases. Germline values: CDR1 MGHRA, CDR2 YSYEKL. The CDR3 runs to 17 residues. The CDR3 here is CASSQGQGPSLFYGYTF. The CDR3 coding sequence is TGCGCCAGCAGCCAAGGGCAGGGGCCGAGCCTATTCTATGGCTACACCTTC.

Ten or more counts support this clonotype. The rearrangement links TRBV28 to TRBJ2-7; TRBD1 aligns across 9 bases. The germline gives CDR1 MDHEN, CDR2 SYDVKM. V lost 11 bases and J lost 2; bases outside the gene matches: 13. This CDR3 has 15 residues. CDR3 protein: CAATGGEGFPYEQYF. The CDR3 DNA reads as TGTGCCGCGACAGGGGGTGAAGGGTTTCCCTACGAGCAGTACTTC.

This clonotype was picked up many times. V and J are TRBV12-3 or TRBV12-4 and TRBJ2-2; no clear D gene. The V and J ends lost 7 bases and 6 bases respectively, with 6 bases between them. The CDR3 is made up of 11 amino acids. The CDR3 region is CASTLAGELFF. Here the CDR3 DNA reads TGTGCCAGCACCCTCGCCGGGGAGCTGTTTTTT.

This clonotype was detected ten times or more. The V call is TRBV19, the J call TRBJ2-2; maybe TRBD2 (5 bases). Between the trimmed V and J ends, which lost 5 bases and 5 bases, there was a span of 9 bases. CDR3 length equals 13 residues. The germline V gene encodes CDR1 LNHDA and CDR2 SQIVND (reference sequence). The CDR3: CASSSRLTGELFF. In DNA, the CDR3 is TGTGCCAGTAGTTCCCGACTAACCGGGGAGCTGTTTTTT.

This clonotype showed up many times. The DNA for the CDR3 is TGCGCCAGCAGCCAAGGGTCGGATTCTAGAGAGACCCAGTACTTC. Translation gives CASSQGSDSRETQYF. The chain is built from TRBV4-1 and TRBJ2-5; D remains unclear. Trimming took 1 base from V and 4 from J, leaving 13 bases between them. CDR3 length: 15 amino acids. Germline values: CDR1 MGHRA, CDR2 YSYEKL.

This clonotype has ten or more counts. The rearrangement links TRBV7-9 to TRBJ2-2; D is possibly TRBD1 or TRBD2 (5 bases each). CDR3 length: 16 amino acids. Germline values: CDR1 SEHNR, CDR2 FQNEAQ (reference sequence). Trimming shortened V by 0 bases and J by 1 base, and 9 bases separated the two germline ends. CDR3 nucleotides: TGTGCCAGCAGCTTAGCGGGAGACAGGAACACCGGGGAGCTGTTTTTT. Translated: CASSLAGDRNTGELFF. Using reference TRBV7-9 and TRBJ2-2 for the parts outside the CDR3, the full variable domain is DTGVSQNPRHKITKRGQNVTFRCDPISEHNRLYWYRQTLGQGPEFLTYFQNEAQLEKSRLLSDRFSAERPKGSFSTLEIQRTEQGDSAMYLCASSLAGDRNTGELFFGEGSRLTVL.

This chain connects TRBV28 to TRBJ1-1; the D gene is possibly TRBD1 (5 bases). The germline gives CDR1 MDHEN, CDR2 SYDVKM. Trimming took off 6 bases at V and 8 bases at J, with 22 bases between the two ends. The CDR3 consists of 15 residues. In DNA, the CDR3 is TGTGCCAGCAGCAAAGGTCGGTCAGGGAGATTAGAAGCTTTCTTT. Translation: CASSKGRSGRLEAFF.

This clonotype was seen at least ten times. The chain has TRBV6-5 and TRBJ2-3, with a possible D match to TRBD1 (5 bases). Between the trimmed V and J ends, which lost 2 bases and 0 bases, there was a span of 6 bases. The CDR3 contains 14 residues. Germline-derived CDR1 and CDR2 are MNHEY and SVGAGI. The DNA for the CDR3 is TGTGCCAGCAGTTACGGGGCTAGCACAGATACGCAGTATTTT. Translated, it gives CASSYGASTDTQYF.